One sample yielded the 24 T cell receptor beta chains listed below, sequenced in a study of T cell responses to AZD1222 COVID-19 vaccine. Measured with immunoSEQ multiplex PCR; TCRdb has only the in-frame clones, and not every one. Among fewer than 150,000 clones listed, more than 75% were seen once. Sequenced material: peripheral blood, taken on day 0 of AZD1222 vaccination. The source is an adult in good health.

The chain has TRBV20-1 and TRBJ2-3; D unclear. V lost 5 bases to trimming and J lost 1 base, with 13 bases between them. This CDR3 is 14 amino acids long. Germline V gene lookup returns CDR1 DFQATT and CDR2 SNEGSKA (reference sequence). CDR3 amino acids: CSARDGGRTDTQYF. CDR3 coding DNA: TGCAGTGCTCGTGACGGCGGCCGCACAGATACGCAGTATTTT.

CDR3 sequence (DNA): TGCGCCAGCAGTGAGTCCGGGACGCACCCGAACACCGGGGAGCTGTTTTTT. This translates into CASSESGTHPNTGELFF. The V and J genes are TRBV10-1 and TRBJ2-2, with D perhaps TRBD1 or TRBD2 (5 bases each). CDR1 is WNHNN and CDR2 is SYGVQD in the germline V gene (reference sequence). There are 17 residues in the CDR3. Trimming pared 0 bases from V and 0 bases from J, leaving 11 bases between.

Only a few counts were recorded for this clone. The V call is TRBV6-5, the J call TRBJ1-3; D gene ambiguous. Trimming took off 5 bases at V and 4 bases at J, with 15 bases between the two ends. Germline V CDR1 and CDR2: MNHEY, SVGAGI. The length of the CDR3 is 15 residues. The CDR3 is CASSLLYSIGNTIYF. CDR3 DNA sequence: TGTGCCAGCAGTCTTCTTTACAGTATCGGAAACACCATATATTTT.

The genes are TRBV12-3 or TRBV12-4 and TRBJ1-5; 9 bases agree with TRBD1. The CDR3 runs 13 residues. Trimming removed 7 bases from V and 7 bases from J; junction bases left unmatched: 5. CDR3 region: CASTRTGEQPQHF. The DNA for the CDR3 is TGTGCCAGCACCCGGACAGGGGAGCAGCCCCAGCATTTT.

The chain employs TRBV27 and TRBJ1-5, with D perhaps matching TRBD1 (5 bases). The ends were cut back, 6 bases at V and 6 bases at J, with 9 bases in the middle. Germline lookup yields CDR1 MNHEY and CDR2 SMNVEV (reference sequence). The CDR3 contains 12 residues. The CDR3 loop is CASSAQGQPQHF. The CDR3 DNA reads as TGTGCCAGCAGCGCTCAGGGTCAGCCCCAGCATTTT.

The CDR3 loop reads CASSSSGTYNSPLHF. For the CDR3, the DNA is TGTGCCAGCAGTTCGTCGGGAACTTATAATTCACCCCTCCACTTT. The rearrangement links TRBV6-5 to TRBJ1-6; D not certain. Trimming took off 4 bases at V and 4 bases at J, with 11 bases between the two ends. CDR3 length equals 15 residues. From germline, CDR1 is MNHEY and CDR2 SVGAGI.

In this sample, this clone turned up once. V is TRBV10-2 and J is TRBJ1-5; tentative D call: TRBD1 (6 bases). Germline V gene data show CDR1 as WSHSY and CDR2 as SAAADI. V was trimmed by 0 bases and J by 7 bases, leaving 10 bases between them. The CDR3 has 14 amino acids. This chain's CDR3 is CASSESGGGQPQHF. The DNA for the CDR3 is TGCGCCAGCAGTGAGTCGGGAGGGGGGCAGCCCCAGCATTTT.

V usage is TRBV14 and J usage is TRBJ2-2; 15 nucleotides agree with TRBD2. With 4 bases clipped from V and 5 bases from J, the junction kept 2 bases outside the gene matches. Germline CDR1 and CDR2: SGHDN and FVKESK. The CDR3 spans 16 residues. Written as DNA, the CDR3 is TGTGCCAGCAGCCCAGGACTAGCGGGAGGGACCGGGGAGCTGTTTTTT. Its translation is CASSPGLAGGTGELFF. The complete variable domain, with remaining parts taken from reference TRBV14 and TRBJ2-2, reads EAGVTQFPSHSVIEKGQTVTLRCDPISGHDNLYWYRRVMGKEIKFLLHFVKESKQDESGMPNNRFLAERTGGTYSTLKVQPAELEDSGVYFCASSPGLAGGTGELFFGEGSRLTVL.

J is TRBJ2-5 and V is TRBV9, with TRBD2 matching over 8 bases. V gave up 6 bases and J gave up 0 bases; unmatched junction bases: 7. Germline CDR1 is SGDLS and CDR2 is YYNGEE. CDR3 size: 15 residues. CDR3 sequence (DNA): TGTGCCAGCACACTCTCGGGGGGGTACCAAGAGACCCAGTACTTC. Its protein product is CASTLSGGYQETQYF.

The CDR3 loop is CASSDLTSRGRNTGELFF. In nucleotides, the CDR3 is TGTGCCAGCAGCGACCTTACCTCTAGGGGGCGAAACACCGGGGAGCTGTTTTTT. The chain uses TRBV7-9 and TRBJ2-2; 7 positions match TRBD1. This CDR3 region has 18 residues. The junction had 14 bases not matched to a gene; V was cut back by 5 bases and J by 2 bases. Germline V lookup: CDR1 SEHNR, CDR2 FQNEAQ (reference sequence).

This clone has a single count. The chain combines TRBV7-2 with TRBJ1-5, with a possible D match to TRBD1 (5 bases). This CDR3 has 14 residues. The ends were cut back, 5 bases at V and 0 bases at J, with 8 bases in the middle. Per germline, CDR1 SGHTA and CDR2 FQGNSA. This CDR3 is CASSRDVSNQPQHF. The CDR3 nucleotides read TGTGCCAGCAGCCGGGACGTTAGCAATCAGCCCCAGCATTTT. Full variable domain (outside the CDR3, taken from reference TRBV7-2 and TRBJ1-5): GAGVSQSPSNKVTEKGKDVELRCDPISGHTALYWYRQSLGQGLEFLIYFQGNSAPDKSGLPSDRFSAERTGGSVSTLTIQRTQQEDSAVYLCASSRDVSNQPQHFGDGTRLSIL.

The chain recombines TRBV5-1 with TRBJ1-2; TRBD1 matches at 8 bases. The CDR3 runs to 13 residues. Germline V gene lookup returns CDR1 SGHRS and CDR2 YFSETQ. Losses at the gene ends were 4 bases for V and 7 bases for J; bases not matched to a gene: 6. CDR3 DNA: TGCGCCAGCAGCACACAGGGGGAGGTTGGCTACACCTTC. It yields the protein CASSTQGEVGYTF.

This clone has more than one count but fewer than ten. The chain joins TRBV27 to TRBJ1-1, with unresolved D. The CDR3 runs 14 residues. V lost 6 bases and J lost 1, with 12 bases in between. In germline, CDR1 is MNHEY, CDR2 SMNVEV (reference sequence). CDR3 protein: CASSPGWGNTEAFF. Here the CDR3 DNA reads TGTGCCAGCAGCCCGGGGTGGGGGAACACTGAAGCTTTCTTT.

This CDR3 is CASSFSGRYEQYF. CDR3 nucleotides: TGTGCCAGCAGCTTTAGCGGGCGCTACGAGCAGTACTTC. This sequence joins TRBV7-9 and TRBJ2-7, with TRBD2 identical over 7 bases. Germline CDR1 and CDR2: SEHNR and FQNEAQ (reference sequence). Trimming at V came to 3 bases and at J to 3 bases, leaving 2 bases not matched to a gene. There are 13 residues in the CDR3.

J is TRBJ1-6 and V is TRBV4-2; 9 bases are a match to TRBD1. Germline assignment: CDR1 LGHNA and CDR2 YNFKEQ. The CDR3 covers 16 residues. The V and J ends lost 0 bases and 10 bases, in that order; junction bases with no gene match: 7. The CDR3 protein is CASSQDVADRGSPLHF. CDR3 coding DNA: TGTGCCAGCAGCCAAGATGTGGCGGACAGGGGCTCACCCCTCCACTTT.

The chain combines TRBV19 with TRBJ2-7, with D maybe TRBD1 (6 bases). The ends were cut back, 7 bases at V and 3 bases at J, with 13 bases in the middle. The CDR3 has 13 amino acids. CDR1 and CDR2 (germline): LNHDA, SQIVND (reference sequence). CDR3 residues: CASKGQGLYEQYF. CDR3 in DNA: TGTGCCAGTAAGGGTCAGGGGCTCTACGAGCAGTACTTC.

The table lists this clone with a count of one. The genes are TRBV10-3 and TRBJ1-2; D is perhaps TRBD1 (5 bases). Germline CDR1 ENHRY, CDR2 SYGVKD. The CDR3 length is 14 residues. With 2 bases removed from V and 5 bases from J, the gap between germline ends came to 12 bases. The CDR3 spells CAISEGRDWYGYTF. The DNA for the CDR3 is TGTGCCATCAGTGAGGGCCGGGACTGGTATGGCTACACCTTC.

This clone appeared a few times. The chain couples TRBV28 to TRBJ1-3, with D unresolved. This CDR3 spans 12 amino acids. Per germline, CDR1 MDHEN and CDR2 SYDVKM. Deletions cut 3 bases from V and 3 bases from J, with 3 bases between. Written as DNA, the CDR3 is TGTGCCAGCAGTTTTAATGGAAACACCATATATTTT. The encoded protein is CASSFNGNTIYF.

This clone came up once. V gene TRBV28 combines with J gene TRBJ1-4; D call uncertain. Germline V lookup: CDR1 MDHEN, CDR2 SYDVKM. This CDR3 spans 14 amino acids. V gave up 5 bases and J gave up 0 bases, with 7 bases separating them. CDR3 coding DNA: TGTGCCAGCAGTCTCTTCCCAACTAATGAAAAACTGTTTTTT. This sequence encodes CASSLFPTNEKLFF.

The chain is built from TRBV5-5 and TRBJ1-1, with D tentatively TRBD1 (6 bases). This CDR3 contains 15 residues. Trimming stripped 2 bases from V and 1 base from J, with 12 bases between. Per germline, CDR1 SGHKS and CDR2 YYEKEE (reference sequence). DNA of the CDR3: TGTGCCAGCAGCTTTGGAGGGGGGGCGAACACTGAAGCTTTCTTT. Residues: CASSFGGGANTEAFF.

The V gene is TRBV5-1, the J gene TRBJ2-7; 14 positions match TRBD2. The germline gives CDR1 SGHRS, CDR2 YFSETQ. The CDR3 is made up of 16 amino acids. The V gene end was trimmed by 4 bases and the J gene end by 6 bases; junction bases not matched to a gene: 9. Here the CDR3 reads CASSPGLAGAPGEQYF. The DNA of the CDR3 is TGCGCCAGCAGCCCGGGACTAGCGGGGGCACCGGGCGAGCAGTACTTC.

This clone was counted a few times. This chain uses TRBV5-1 with TRBJ2-3; 10 bases line up with TRBD2. The ends lost 2 bases at V and 11 bases at J; junction bases unmatched: 11. Germline V gene sequence: CDR1 SGHRS, CDR2 YFSETQ. The CDR3 contains 15 residues. CDR3 amino acids: CASSFGLAGAYEQYF. Here the CDR3 DNA reads TGCGCCAGCAGCTTCGGCCTAGCGGGAGCATATGAGCAGTATTTT.

The V and J genes are TRBV7-9 and TRBJ2-3; D not resolved. The CDR3 covers 11 residues. The V gene's germline CDR1 is SEHNR and CDR2 FQNEAQ (reference sequence). Trimming cost V 6 bases and J 2 bases, with 3 bases left between them. CDR3 DNA: TGTGCCAGCAGTTTCACAGATACGCAGTATTTT. It codes for CASSFTDTQYF.

This rearrangement joins TRBV12-3 or TRBV12-4 to TRBJ2-3; no reliable D call. The CDR3 covers 12 residues. V was clipped by 5 bases and J by 1 base, with 4 bases between them. The CDR3: CASSPGTDTQYF. In nucleotides, the CDR3 is TGTGCCAGCAGTCCCGGCACAGATACGCAGTATTTT.